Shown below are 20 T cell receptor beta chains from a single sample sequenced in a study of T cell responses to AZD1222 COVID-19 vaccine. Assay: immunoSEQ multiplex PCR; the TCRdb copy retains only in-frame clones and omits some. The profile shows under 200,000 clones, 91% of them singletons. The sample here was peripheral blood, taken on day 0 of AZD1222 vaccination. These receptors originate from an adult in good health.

CDR3 amino acids: CASSLAGTGGVAFF. The CDR3 DNA follows: TGTGCCAGCAGCTTGGCGGGGACAGGGGGTGTAGCTTTCTTT. The V gene is TRBV5-4, the J gene TRBJ1-1, with 11 bases aligning to TRBD1. The V and J ends lost 0 bases and 10 bases, in that order; junction bases with no gene match: 5. Germline CDR1 reads SGHNT; CDR2 reads YYREEE (reference sequence). CDR3 size: 14 residues.

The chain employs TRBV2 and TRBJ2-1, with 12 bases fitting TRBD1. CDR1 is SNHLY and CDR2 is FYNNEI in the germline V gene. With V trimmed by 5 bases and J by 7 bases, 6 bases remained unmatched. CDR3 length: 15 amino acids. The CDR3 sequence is CASSLRDRGQNEQFF. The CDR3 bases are TGTGCCAGCAGTCTTCGGGACAGGGGGCAGAATGAGCAGTTCTTC.

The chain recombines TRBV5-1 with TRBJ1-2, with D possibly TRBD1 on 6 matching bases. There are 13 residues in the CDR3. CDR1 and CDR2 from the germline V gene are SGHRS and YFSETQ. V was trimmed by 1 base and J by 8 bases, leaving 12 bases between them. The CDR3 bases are TGCGCCAGCAGCTTGTCGGACAGCCGGGGCTACACCTTC. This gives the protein CASSLSDSRGYTF.

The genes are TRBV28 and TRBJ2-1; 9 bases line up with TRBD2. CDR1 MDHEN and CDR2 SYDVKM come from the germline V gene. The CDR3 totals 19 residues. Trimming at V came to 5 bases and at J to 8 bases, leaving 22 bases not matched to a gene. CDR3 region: CASSPDRDRLAVRLHEQFF. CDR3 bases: TGTGCCAGCAGTCCCGACCGGGACAGACTAGCGGTAAGACTCCATGAGCAGTTCTTC.

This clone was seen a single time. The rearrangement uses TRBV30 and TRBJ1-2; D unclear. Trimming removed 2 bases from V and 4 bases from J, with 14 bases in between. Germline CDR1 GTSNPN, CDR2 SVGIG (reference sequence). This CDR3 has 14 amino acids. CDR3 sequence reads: CAWSSALRAYGYTF. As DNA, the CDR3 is TGTGCCTGGAGTTCCGCTCTCAGAGCCTATGGCTACACCTTC.

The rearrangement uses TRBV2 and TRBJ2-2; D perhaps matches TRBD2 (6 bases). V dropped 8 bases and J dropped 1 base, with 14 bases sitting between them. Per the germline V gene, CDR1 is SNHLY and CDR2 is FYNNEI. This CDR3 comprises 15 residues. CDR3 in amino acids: CASGGLSVNTGELFF. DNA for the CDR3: TGTGCCAGCGGCGGACTATCCGTGAACACCGGGGAGCTGTTTTTT.

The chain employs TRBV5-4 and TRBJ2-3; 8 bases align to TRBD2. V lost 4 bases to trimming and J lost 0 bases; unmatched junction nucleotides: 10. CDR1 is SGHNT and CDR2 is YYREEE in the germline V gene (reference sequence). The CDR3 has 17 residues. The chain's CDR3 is CASSRDGTRRSTDTQYF. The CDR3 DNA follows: TGTGCCAGCAGCCGGGACGGGACTAGGCGTAGCACAGATACGCAGTATTTT.

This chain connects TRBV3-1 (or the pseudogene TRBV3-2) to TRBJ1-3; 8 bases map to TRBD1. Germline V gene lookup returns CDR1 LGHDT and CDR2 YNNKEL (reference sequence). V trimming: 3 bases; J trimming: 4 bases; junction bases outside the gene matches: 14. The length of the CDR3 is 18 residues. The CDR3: CASSHLTGTGRIGNTIYF. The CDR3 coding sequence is TGTGCCAGCAGCCACCTTACCGGGACAGGTCGAATCGGAAACACCATATATTTT.

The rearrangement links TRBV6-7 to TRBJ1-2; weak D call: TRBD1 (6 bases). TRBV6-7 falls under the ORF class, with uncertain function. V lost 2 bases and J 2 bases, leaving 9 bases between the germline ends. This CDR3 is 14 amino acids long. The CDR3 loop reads CASSYPTGNYGYTF. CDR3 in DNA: TGTGCCAGCAGTTACCCAACAGGGAACTATGGCTACACCTTC.

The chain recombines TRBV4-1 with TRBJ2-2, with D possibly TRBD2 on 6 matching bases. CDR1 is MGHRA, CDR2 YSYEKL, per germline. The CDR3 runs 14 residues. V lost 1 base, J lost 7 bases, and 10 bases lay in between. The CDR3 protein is CASSQVGRLGELFF. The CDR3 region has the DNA TGCGCCAGCAGCCAAGTGGGGAGGCTCGGGGAGCTGTTTTTT.

In nucleotides, the CDR3 is TGTGCCAGCAAATTGGCGGGAGAACTCTACGAGCAGTACTTC. This sequence encodes CASKLAGELYEQYF. The chain uses TRBV6-5 and TRBJ2-7; 7 bases are shared with TRBD2. The ends lost 7 bases at V and 3 bases at J; junction bases unmatched: 9. CDR3 length: 14 residues. Per germline, CDR1 MNHEY and CDR2 SVGAGI.

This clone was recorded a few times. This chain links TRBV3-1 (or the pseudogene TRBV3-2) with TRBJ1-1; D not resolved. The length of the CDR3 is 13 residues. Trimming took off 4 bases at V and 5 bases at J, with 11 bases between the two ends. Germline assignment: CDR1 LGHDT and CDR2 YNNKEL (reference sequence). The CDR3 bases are TGTGCCAGCAGCCTGGCTAGCAGGACTGAAGCTTTCTTT. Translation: CASSLASRTEAFF.

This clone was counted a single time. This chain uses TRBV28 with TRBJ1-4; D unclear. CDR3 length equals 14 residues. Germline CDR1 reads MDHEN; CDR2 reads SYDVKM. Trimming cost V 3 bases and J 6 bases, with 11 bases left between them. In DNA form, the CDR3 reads TGTGCCAGCAGTTTGGGGAGGGTTTATGAAAAACTGTTTTTT. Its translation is CASSLGRVYEKLFF.

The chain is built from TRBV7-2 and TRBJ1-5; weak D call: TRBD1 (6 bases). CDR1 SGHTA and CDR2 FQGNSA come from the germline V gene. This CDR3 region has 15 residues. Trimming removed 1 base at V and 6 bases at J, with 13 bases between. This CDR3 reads CASSLGRGPGQPQHF. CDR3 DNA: TGTGCCAGCAGCTTAGGCCGGGGGCCGGGTCAGCCCCAGCATTTT.

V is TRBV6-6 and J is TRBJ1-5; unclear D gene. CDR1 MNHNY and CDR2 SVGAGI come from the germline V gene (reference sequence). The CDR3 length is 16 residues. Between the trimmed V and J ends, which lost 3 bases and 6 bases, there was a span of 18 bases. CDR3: CASSYSGELGGQPQHF. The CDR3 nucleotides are TGTGCCAGCAGTTATTCCGGGGAGCTGGGAGGTCAGCCCCAGCATTTT.

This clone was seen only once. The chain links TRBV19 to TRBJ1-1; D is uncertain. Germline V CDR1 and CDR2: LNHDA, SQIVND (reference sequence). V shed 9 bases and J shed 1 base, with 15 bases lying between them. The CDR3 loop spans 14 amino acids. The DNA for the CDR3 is TGTGCCAGCCAGGTAGGGAGCTCGAACACTGAAGCTTTCTTT. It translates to CASQVGSSNTEAFF.

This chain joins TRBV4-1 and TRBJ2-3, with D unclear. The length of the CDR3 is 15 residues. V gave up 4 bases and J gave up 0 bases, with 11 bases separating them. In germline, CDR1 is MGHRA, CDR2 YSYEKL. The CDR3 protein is CASSRLEFSTDTQYF. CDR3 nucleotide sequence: TGCGCCAGCAGCCGCCTAGAGTTTAGCACAGATACGCAGTATTTT.

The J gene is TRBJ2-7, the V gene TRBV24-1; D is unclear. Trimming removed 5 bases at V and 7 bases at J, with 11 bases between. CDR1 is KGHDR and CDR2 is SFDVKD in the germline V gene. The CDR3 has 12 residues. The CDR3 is CATSGASREQYF. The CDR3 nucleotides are TGTGCCACCAGTGGAGCTAGTCGGGAGCAGTACTTC.

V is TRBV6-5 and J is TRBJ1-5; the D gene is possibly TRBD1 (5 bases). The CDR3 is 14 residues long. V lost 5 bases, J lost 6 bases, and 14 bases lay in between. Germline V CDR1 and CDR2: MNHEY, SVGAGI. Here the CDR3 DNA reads TGTGCCAGCAGTCCGTCGGGGGGAAGTCAGCCCCAGCATTTT. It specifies CASSPSGGSQPQHF.

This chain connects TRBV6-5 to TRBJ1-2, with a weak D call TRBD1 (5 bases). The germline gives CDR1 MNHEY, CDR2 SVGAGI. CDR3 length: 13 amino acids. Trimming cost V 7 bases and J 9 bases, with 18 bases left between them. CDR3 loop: CASTEAGIVRYTF. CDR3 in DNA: TGTGCCAGCACCGAGGCAGGGATCGTGCGCTACACCTTC.